The entry that follows covers one T cell receptor (beta chain) sequence. The entry originates in a study of blood T cell repertoires in COVID-19. Study background: The study drew acute and convalescent COVID-19 samples from the United States, Italy and Spain. Nucleic acid was either cDNA or gDNA, and it came from T cells, B-cell-depleted T cells, or PBMCs.

In the original processing: Researchers report that nucleated cell counts were estimated from reference gene primer amplification. Produced via immunoSEQ multiplex PCR; TCRdb's table is partial and in-frame only. That table furnishes V, J and clone size, whereas the DNA furnished D and trimming. This sample has about 200,000 clones, with around nine tenths found just once. V was trimmed by 10 bases and J by 6 bases, leaving 10 bases between them. This CDR3 is 11 amino acids long. Germline assignment: CDR1 MNHEY and CDR2 SVGAGI. This chain joins TRBV6-5 and TRBJ1-3; D not certain. The sequenced material came from peripheral blood. The sequence was obtained from a man aged 55 to 70 with active or convalescent COVID-19. CDR3 sequence: CATILVNTIYF. CDR3 nucleotide sequence: TGTGCCACTATTCTTGTAAACACCATATATTTT.